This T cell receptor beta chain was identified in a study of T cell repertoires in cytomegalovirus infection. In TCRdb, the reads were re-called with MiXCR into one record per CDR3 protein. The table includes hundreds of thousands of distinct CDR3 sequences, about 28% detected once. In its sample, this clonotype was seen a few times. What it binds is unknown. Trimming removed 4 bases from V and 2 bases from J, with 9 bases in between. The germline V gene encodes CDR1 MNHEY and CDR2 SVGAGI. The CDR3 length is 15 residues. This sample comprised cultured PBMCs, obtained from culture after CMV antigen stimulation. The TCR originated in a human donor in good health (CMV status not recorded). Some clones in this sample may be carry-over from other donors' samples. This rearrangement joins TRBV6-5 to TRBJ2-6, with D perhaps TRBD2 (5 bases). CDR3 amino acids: CASSSGLTGANVLTF. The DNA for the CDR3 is TGTGCCAGCAGTTCCGGACTCACTGGGGCCAACGTCCTGACTTTC.